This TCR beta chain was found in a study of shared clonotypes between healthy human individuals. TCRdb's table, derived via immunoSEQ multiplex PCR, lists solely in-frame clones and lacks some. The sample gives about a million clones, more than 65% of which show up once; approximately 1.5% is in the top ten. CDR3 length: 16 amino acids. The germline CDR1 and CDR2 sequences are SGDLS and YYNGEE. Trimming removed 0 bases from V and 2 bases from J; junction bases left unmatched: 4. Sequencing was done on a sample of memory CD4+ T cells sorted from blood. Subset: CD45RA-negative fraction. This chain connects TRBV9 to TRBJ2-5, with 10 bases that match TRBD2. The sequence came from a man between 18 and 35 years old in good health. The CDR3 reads CASSVAELAGQETQYF. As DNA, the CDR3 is TGTGCCAGCAGCGTAGCAGAACTAGCGGGACAAGAGACCCAGTACTTC.